This TCR beta chain originates from a study of coeliac disease. The overall study: High-resolution HLA typing was lacking; TRBV7-2 bias was queried instead. Broader study findings: Of coeliac lamina propria samples, about 50% of the 18 held published gliadin-specific TRB sequences, versus 1 of 6 controls. Lamina propria and intraepithelial cell fractions may contain each other's cells.

Germline CDR1 LGHNA, CDR2 YSLEER. Between the trimmed V and J ends, which lost 0 bases and 4 bases, there was a span of 12 bases. This CDR3 contains 15 residues. Produced via immunoSEQ multiplex PCR; TCRdb's table is partial and in-frame only. The data show about 4,800 clones, about 70% seen once. As regards this clone: What it binds is not known.

The sample comprised lamina propria lymphocytes from the gut. V gene TRBV4-3 combines with J gene TRBJ1-2; D call uncertain. This receptor was identified in a woman aged 18-29 years with active celiac disease. The CDR3 region has the DNA TGCGCCAGCAGCCAAGAAAGGAACAGCCGCTATGGCTACACCTTC. It encodes CASSQERNSRYGYTF.